A single sample gave rise to the 26 T cell receptor beta chains below, sequenced in a study of blood T cell repertoires in COVID-19. Libraries were prepared by immunoSEQ multiplex PCR; TCRdb keeps only in-frame clonotypes and omits some of them. The top ten clones hold around 7.8% of a sample with 150,000 to 190,000 clones, about 86% of them seen once. The sequenced sample consisted of PBMCs or T cells enriched from blood (not recorded which). The receptors here all came from a man aged 50 to 59 who had recovered from COVID-19.

This chain connects TRBV19 to TRBJ2-1; tentatively, D is TRBD1 (6 bases). With 9 bases removed from V and 0 bases from J, the gap between germline ends came to 12 bases. The CDR3 spans 14 residues. Germline V gives CDR1 LNHDA, CDR2 SQIVND (reference sequence). The CDR3 loop reads CASRGPSSYNEQFF. For the CDR3, the DNA is TGTGCCAGCAGGGGACCGAGCTCCTACAATGAGCAGTTCTTC.

The V and J genes are TRBV19 and TRBJ1-4, with 11 bases aligning to TRBD1. The CDR3 totals 15 residues. From germline, CDR1 is LNHDA and CDR2 SQIVND (reference sequence). Germline trimming cut 5 bases from V and 7 bases from J; bases unmatched to any gene: 6. The CDR3 here is CASSRPGQGGEKLFF. For the CDR3, the DNA is TGTGCCAGTAGTCGCCCGGGACAGGGGGGTGAAAAACTGTTTTTT.

The gene calls are TRBV9 and TRBJ1-6; possible D gene TRBD1, 6 bases. The CDR3 totals 15 residues. V lost 4 bases, J lost 10 bases, and 18 bases lay in between. CDR1 is SGDLS and CDR2 is YYNGEE in the germline V gene. The CDR3 reads CASSPQDSPASPLHF. In DNA form, the CDR3 reads TGTGCCAGCAGCCCGCAGGACAGCCCCGCGTCACCCCTCCACTTT.

In its sample, this clone was seen once. The chain joins TRBV29-1 to TRBJ1-2; D is possibly TRBD1 (6 bases). With 2 bases removed from V and 0 bases from J, the gap between germline ends came to 10 bases. The CDR3 contains 14 residues. Germline CDR1 is SQVTM and CDR2 is ANQGSEA. The CDR3 bases are TGCAGCGTTGAACGACAGGCAGCTAACTATGGCTACACCTTC. It is translated as CSVERQAANYGYTF. Together with reference TRBV29-1 and TRBJ1-2, the CDR3 gives the full variable domain: SAVISQKPSRDICQRGTSLTIQCQVDSQVTMMFWYRQQPGQSLTLIATANQGSEATYESGFVIDKFPISRPNLTFSTLTVSNMSPEDSSIYLCSVERQAANYGYTFGSGTRLTVV.

This clone showed up just once. The chain joins TRBV3-1 (or the pseudogene TRBV3-2) to TRBJ2-2; D ambiguous. The CDR3 is made up of 15 amino acids. The V gene lost 1 base and the J gene lost 3 bases, with 9 bases spanning the gap. From germline, CDR1 is LGHDT and CDR2 YNNKEL (reference sequence). CDR3 in amino acids: CASSQGTRHTGELFF. For the CDR3, the DNA is TGTGCCAGCAGCCAAGGAACCAGGCACACCGGGGAGCTGTTTTTT.

The table lists this clone with a few counts. V usage is TRBV3-1 (or the pseudogene TRBV3-2) and J usage is TRBJ1-2; TRBD1 is a possible D gene (5 bases). V gave up 1 base and J gave up 8 bases, with 8 bases separating them. Germline V gene lookup returns CDR1 LGHDT and CDR2 YNNKEL (reference sequence). This CDR3 has 12 residues. CDR3 DNA: TGTGCCAGCAGCCAAGTGGGGCAAGGCTACACCTTC. This gives the protein CASSQVGQGYTF.

The CDR3 sequence: CASSPYPPRGQGERNSPLHF. The CDR3 bases are TGTGCCAGCAGTCCATATCCCCCCCGGGGACAGGGGGAACGAAATTCACCCCTCCACTTT. The rearrangement joins TRBV27 to TRBJ1-6; TRBD1 aligns across 11 bases. In germline, CDR1 is MNHEY, CDR2 SMNVEV (reference sequence). With V trimmed by 5 bases and J by 7 bases, 19 bases remained unmatched. CDR3 length equals 20 residues.

The rearrangement links TRBV2 to TRBJ2-2, with 9 bases lining up with TRBD1. This CDR3 comprises 15 residues. CDR1 and CDR2 from the germline V gene are SNHLY and FYNNEI. J lost 3 bases, V lost 6 bases, and 5 bases had no gene match. CDR3 amino acids: CASRGDRAYTGELFF. The CDR3 DNA reads as TGTGCCAGCAGGGGGGACAGGGCGTACACCGGGGAGCTGTTTTTT.

V and J are TRBV9 and TRBJ1-2, with 9 bases lining up with TRBD1. The CDR3 has 15 residues. Germline V lookup: CDR1 SGDLS, CDR2 YYNGEE. Unmatched junction bases numbered 5, after V lost 3 bases and J lost 2 bases. The CDR3 sequence is CASSGWDRANYGYTF. The DNA of the CDR3 is TGTGCCAGCAGCGGGTGGGACAGGGCAAACTATGGCTACACCTTC.

This clone was seen once. Its ends do not fully match the called genes, so a read error is possible. The genes are TRBV7-3 and TRBJ2-1; 7 positions agree with TRBD2. There are 15 residues in the CDR3. CDR1 and CDR2 from the germline V gene are SGHTA and FQGTGA. The CDR3 nucleotides are TGTGCCAGCAGCTTAGTGGCGGGGGAGTACAATAAGCAGTTCTTC. This encodes CASSLVAGEYNKQFF.

The chain joins TRBV7-9 to TRBJ2-5, with TRBD2 identical over 9 bases. The germline CDR1 and CDR2 sequences are SEHNR and FQNEAQ (reference sequence). The CDR3 length is 16 residues. V was clipped by 0 bases and J by 6 bases; unmatched bases: 8. CDR3 amino acids: CASSLALRGGDQTQYF. In DNA, the CDR3 is TGTGCCAGCAGCTTAGCGTTGCGGGGGGGCGACCAGACCCAGTACTTC.

V usage is TRBV4-2 and J usage is TRBJ1-1; D gene uncertain. Germline values: CDR1 LGHNA, CDR2 YNFKEQ. The CDR3 has 15 amino acids. V was shortened by 0 bases and J by 2 bases, with 10 bases between the two germline ends. The CDR3 DNA reads TGTGCCAGCAGCCAAGATCTTCAGGTTAACACTGAAGCTTTCTTT. This sequence encodes CASSQDLQVNTEAFF.

The rearrangement uses TRBV14 and TRBJ2-6; 8 bases fit TRBD1. CDR1 and CDR2 from the germline V gene are SGHDN and FVKESK. V lost 1 base, J lost 0 bases, and 5 bases stayed unmatched. The CDR3 totals 18 residues. The CDR3 DNA reads TGTGCCAGCAGCCAAGGGCTCAGGGGGCTCTCTGGGGCCAACGTCCTGACTTTC. This sequence encodes CASSQGLRGLSGANVLTF.

The V and J genes are TRBV27 and TRBJ2-3; perhaps TRBD2 as D (5 bases). Germline V CDR1 and CDR2: MNHEY, SMNVEV (reference sequence). The V gene lost 6 bases and the J gene lost 2 bases, with 6 bases spanning the gap. The CDR3 contains 12 residues. The CDR3 nucleotides read TGTGCCAGCAGGGACTTCACAGATACGCAGTATTTT. This codes for CASRDFTDTQYF.

The chain links TRBV3-1 (or the pseudogene TRBV3-2) to TRBJ2-3; 7 bases line up with TRBD1. The CDR3 is 14 residues long. V was pared by 4 bases and J by 4 bases, with 5 bases of the junction left unmatched. Germline CDR1 LGHDT, CDR2 YNNKEL (reference sequence). In DNA, the CDR3 is TGTGCCAGCAGCCTTACAGGGGCACCAGATACGCAGTATTTT. This sequence encodes CASSLTGAPDTQYF.

Only a few counts were recorded for this clone. CDR3 sequence: CASSRDSQSAQHF. As DNA, the CDR3 is TGCGCCAGCAGCCGGGACAGCCAATCGGCCCAGCATTTT. This chain connects TRBV4-3 to TRBJ1-5; the match to TRBD1 covers 7 bases. The germline V gene encodes CDR1 LGHNA and CDR2 YSLEER. This CDR3 region has 13 residues. With 4 bases clipped from V and 11 bases from J, the junction kept 8 bases outside the gene matches.

The chain has TRBV2 and TRBJ2-5; TRBD2 agrees at 7 bases. Looked up from germline, CDR1 is SNHLY and CDR2 is FYNNEI. Trimming removed 0 bases from V and 0 bases from J; junction bases left unmatched: 4. This CDR3 spans 16 amino acids. The CDR3 loop is CASSEAWGGNQETQYF. The CDR3 nucleotides read TGTGCCAGCAGTGAAGCTTGGGGGGGAAACCAAGAGACCCAGTACTTC.

This clone was recorded many times. The V call is TRBV19, the J call TRBJ2-3, with 11 bases that match TRBD2. J was trimmed by 7 bases and V by 6 bases; bases with no gene match: 9. Germline V CDR1 and CDR2: LNHDA, SQIVND (reference sequence). The CDR3 sequence is 15 residues long. The CDR3 DNA reads as TGTGCCAGTAGGATGAGTAGCGGGGGGGCGAATACGCAGTATTTT. It codes for CASRMSSGGANTQYF.

The rearrangement links TRBV27 to TRBJ1-5; D perhaps matches TRBD1 (5 bases). This CDR3 has 13 residues. The V end was cut by 8 bases, the J end by 5 bases, with 13 bases between. Germline assignment: CDR1 MNHEY and CDR2 SMNVEV (reference sequence). CDR3 in amino acids: CASAGNIHQPQHF. In nucleotides, the CDR3 is TGTGCCAGCGCAGGGAATATTCATCAGCCCCAGCATTTT.

This chain uses TRBV16 with TRBJ1-1, with TRBD1 identical over 8 bases. CDR1 is KGHSY, CDR2 FQNENV, per germline. The CDR3 consists of 15 residues. J lost 5 bases, V lost 2 bases, and 7 bases had no gene match. The CDR3 loop is CASSQRQGTRTEAFF. Here the CDR3 DNA reads TGTGCCAGCAGCCAAAGACAGGGGACGAGGACTGAAGCTTTCTTT.

The chain is built from TRBV30 and TRBJ1-6; D remains ambiguous. The germline CDR1 and CDR2 sequences are GTSNPN and SVGIG (reference sequence). Trimming stripped 2 bases from V and 10 bases from J, with 12 bases between. The CDR3 totals 13 residues. The CDR3 loop reads CAWSLREGSPLHF. The CDR3 DNA sequence: TGTGCCTGGAGTCTTCGGGAAGGGTCACCCCTCCACTTT.

V usage is TRBV27 and J usage is TRBJ1-2; 10 nucleotides match TRBD1. Germline CDR1 and CDR2: MNHEY and SMNVEV (reference sequence). V lost 5 bases and J lost 4; bases outside the gene matches: 10. The CDR3 loop spans 16 amino acids. Here the CDR3 reads CASSPYDRGRGYGYTF. The CDR3 DNA follows: TGTGCCAGCAGTCCCTACGACAGGGGGCGCGGCTATGGCTACACCTTC.

The chain uses TRBV12-3 or TRBV12-4 and TRBJ1-1; tentative D call: TRBD1 (5 bases). Trimming shortened V by 6 bases and J by 1 base, and 9 bases separated the two germline ends. This CDR3 has 13 residues. The CDR3 spells CASRRRGNTEAFF. The CDR3 coding sequence is TGTGCCAGCAGGAGAAGGGGGAACACTGAAGCTTTCTTT.

As concerns this clone: Because the CDR3's place on the DNA is in doubt, the DNA is left out and the CDR3 is given as listed by TCRdb. The J gene is TRBJ1-4, the V gene TRBV7-9; the D segment call TRBD1 is taken from the table without a DNA check. The CDR3 has 16 residues if both end residues are counted. Germline CDR1 is SEHNR and CDR2 is FQNEAQ (reference sequence). The CDR3 protein is CASSLDSGQGREKLFF.

The chain has TRBV9 and TRBJ2-7; D ambiguous. The germline gives CDR1 SGDLS, CDR2 YYNGEE. The CDR3 loop spans 12 amino acids. Trimming took 3 bases from V and 4 from J, leaving 8 bases between them. The CDR3 region is CASSGDTYEQYF. The CDR3 DNA reads as TGTGCCAGCAGCGGCGACACTTACGAGCAGTACTTC.

The J gene is TRBJ1-5, the V gene TRBV5-6, with D perhaps matching TRBD1 (5 bases). Trimming stripped 1 base from V and 7 bases from J, with 15 bases between. Germline V CDR1 and CDR2: SGHDT, YYEEEE. The CDR3 contains 15 residues. CDR3 sequence reads: CASSLYRSREQPQHF. The CDR3 bases are TGTGCCAGCAGCTTGTACAGGAGCAGGGAACAGCCCCAGCATTTT. Combining the CDR3 with reference TRBV5-6 and TRBJ1-5 gives the whole variable domain DAGVTQSPTHLIKTRGQQVTLRCSPKSGHDTVSWYQQALGQGPQFIFQYYEEEERQRGNFPDRFSGHQFPNYSSELNVNALLLGDSALYLCASSLYRSREQPQHFGDGTRLSIL.